A selection of T cell receptor beta chains follows, all from one sample in a study of T cell changes during pregnancy in multiple sclerosis. The protocol was immunoSEQ multiplex PCR, while the TCRdb copy is restricted to in-frame clones and leaves out a portion. The sample shows roughly 69,000 clones, approximately 89% of them seen only once. Sequenced material: peripheral blood, taken in the second trimester of pregnancy. Receptors were obtained from a female donor with multiple sclerosis, enrolled in a pregnancy study. The conserved cysteine and the conserved F or W are not part of the CDR3 here.

ASSSGGTNYGYT	TRBV28	TRBJ1-2
ASSVGQRYEQY	TRBV19	TRBJ2-7
ASRQGAGETQY	TRBV19	TRBJ2-5
ASSLTSGGYSTQY	TRBV7-3	TRBJ2-5
ASSLEPFARRDAYEQY	TRBV5-6	TRBJ2-7
ASSFASQPQH	TRBV5-6	TRBJ1-5
SVRGREGTEAF	TRBV29-1	TRBJ1-1
ASSQQGGGNQPQH	TRBV6-6	TRBJ1-5
ASSLGQVPTGELF	TRBV5-1	TRBJ2-2
ASSRTGTHYEQY	TRBV7-2	TRBJ2-7
ASSGMGQMNTEAF	TRBV9	TRBJ1-1
ASSSGLAGTDTQY	TRBV10-1	TRBJ2-3
ASSLRVLAGELF	TRBV5-1	TRBJ2-2
ASKLGGGENTEAF	TRBV19	TRBJ1-1
ASSQDWSRPYNEQF	TRBV4-3	TRBJ2-1
ASSLEANYGYT	TRBV7-9	TRBJ1-2
ASSTTSRGPIQETQY	TRBV19	TRBJ2-5
ASSGTDSYTGELF	TRBV10-1	TRBJ2-2
ASSPGTSGYNEQF	TRBV11-3	TRBJ2-1
ASSSTSGGNEQF	TRBV7-2	TRBJ2-1
SVVGGLYTEAF	TRBV29-1	TRBJ1-1
ASSRDSFSYEQY	TRBV7-9	TRBJ2-7
ASSQADYSGNTIY	TRBV14	TRBJ1-3
ASSLDPRGVSYEQY	TRBV11-2	TRBJ2-7
ASSFGQGGAQY	TRBV19	TRBJ2-5
ASSKGTFSSYNEQF	TRBV5-4	TRBJ2-1
ASSSDRLQETQY	TRBV7-8	TRBJ2-5
ASRPGQGESEKLF	TRBV27	TRBJ1-4
ASSRDRGVNQPQH	TRBV19	TRBJ1-5
ASSPWAEGAQY	TRBV9	TRBJ2-5
ASSQLAGGRLAYEQY	TRBV11-2	TRBJ2-7
ASSLWASGEETQY	TRBV7-2	TRBJ2-5
ASSQTGGASGRGEQY	TRBV4-2	TRBJ2-7
ASSLTAGVVDTQY	TRBV7-9	TRBJ2-3
ASSDSGHSGANVLT	TRBV6-4	TRBJ2-6
ASSAGQQGVLT	TRBV5-6	TRBJ2-6
ASSLFRTGSGYT	TRBV27	TRBJ1-2
ASSEEDRSNQPQH	TRBV2	TRBJ1-5
ASSQDPRSSYNSPLH	TRBV4-3	TRBJ1-6
ASSSNYERGGPDTQY	TRBV7-9	TRBJ2-3
ASTGQGDNQPQH	TRBV6-1	TRBJ1-5
ASSTGQGTEAF	TRBV7-2	TRBJ1-1
ASSEGTGFYEQY	TRBV2	TRBJ2-7
ASSPQGLETQY	TRBV18	TRBJ2-5
ASNQQPPRQFELSEAF	TRBV5-1	TRBJ1-1
ASSSGLAGGHGRETQY	TRBV7-9	TRBJ2-5
ASSLTGWDYGYT	TRBV7-2	TRBJ1-2
ASSQGTGDTQY	TRBV11-3	TRBJ2-3
ASKTGGAENGYT	TRBV5-1	TRBJ1-2
ASSTGTEETQY	TRBV9	TRBJ2-5
ASSPEQYNEQF	TRBV18	TRBJ2-1